The 21 T cell receptor beta chains below were found in one sample sequenced in a study of Graves' ophthalmopathy and Graves' hyperthyroidism. Amplification targeted the TCR beta CDR3 regions, with RNA transcripts as the source material. First-round RT-PCR relied on HTBI primers, and a second-round multiplex PCR came next. MiXCR, run by TCRdb on the multiplex PCR reads, gives a single entry per CDR3 protein. In the table there are over a million distinct CDR3 sequences, about two fifths of which are singletons. The sequenced sample was peripheral blood or thyroid tissue (not recorded which). Receptors were obtained from an adult man with Graves' hyperthyroidism.

This clonotype has more than one count but fewer than ten. The gene calls are TRBV19 and TRBJ2-2; 10 nucleotides match TRBD2. This CDR3 has 15 residues. Per germline, CDR1 LNHDA and CDR2 SQIVND (reference sequence). V lost 6 bases, J lost 5 bases, and 6 bases stayed unmatched. CDR3 residues: CASRNLAGVTGELFF. CDR3 sequence (DNA): TGTGCCAGTAGAAATCTAGCGGGAGTTACCGGGGAGCTGTTTTTT.

The CDR3 bases are TGTGCCAGCAGTTACTCCAGGGACAATCAGCCCCAGCATTTT. Translated, it gives CASSYSRDNQPQHF. The chain has TRBV6-6 and TRBJ1-5; a weak D match, TRBD1 (5 bases). Trimming shortened V by 0 bases and J by 3 bases, and 6 bases separated the two germline ends. Per the germline V gene, CDR1 is MNHNY and CDR2 is SVGAGI (reference sequence). CDR3 length: 14 amino acids.

Ten or more counts support this clonotype. V and J are TRBV25-1 and TRBJ1-4; TRBD1 is a possible D gene (5 bases). The CDR3 consists of 16 residues. Trimming left V 5 bases short and J 7 bases short, with 20 bases between. CDR1 and CDR2 (germline): MGHDK, SYGVNS. The CDR3 protein is CASSSPGGHWAEKLFF. In DNA, the CDR3 is TGTGCCAGCAGTTCCCCCGGCGGACACTGGGCTGAAAAACTGTTTTTT.

This clonotype was found many times. The chain recombines TRBV20-1 with TRBJ1-5; D unresolved. Germline assignment: CDR1 DFQATT and CDR2 SNEGSKA (reference sequence). Trimming cost V 5 bases and J 1 base, with 9 bases left between them. This CDR3 has 13 residues. The CDR3 is CSAGSQSNQPQHF. For the CDR3, the DNA is TGCAGTGCTGGGAGTCAGAGCAATCAGCCCCAGCATTTT.

This clonotype appeared many times. The chain recombines TRBV7-9 with TRBJ1-6; 7 bases line up with TRBD1. CDR1 is SEHNR and CDR2 is FQNEAQ in the germline V gene (reference sequence). V shed 1 base and J 7 bases; nucleotides not matched to a gene: 4. The length of the CDR3 is 15 residues. The CDR3 nucleotides are TGTGCCAGCAGCTTAGAGGGGGCGCTCAATTCACCCCTCCACTTT. This gives the protein CASSLEGALNSPLHF.

This clonotype came up many times. The chain joins TRBV7-6 to TRBJ1-1; 7 positions match TRBD1. V lost 2 bases, J lost 6 bases, and 9 bases stayed unmatched. Germline values: CDR1 SGHVS, CDR2 FNYEAQ. CDR3 length: 15 residues. In DNA, the CDR3 is TGTGCCAGCAGCTTACTCCCCCAGGGGGAGGCTGAAGCTTTCTTT. Translation gives CASSLLPQGEAEAFF.

Ten or more counts support this clonotype. J is TRBJ2-2 and V is TRBV10-3, with 7 nucleotides matching TRBD1. V lost 6 bases to trimming and J lost 4 bases; unmatched junction nucleotides: 8. Germline V CDR1 and CDR2: ENHRY, SYGVKD. The CDR3 covers 15 residues. CDR3 loop: CAIRDREKATGELFF. Written as DNA, the CDR3 is TGTGCCATCAGAGACAGGGAAAAGGCCACCGGGGAGCTGTTTTTT.

This clonotype has just a few counts. V gene TRBV6-6 combines with J gene TRBJ2-7; D uncertain. Trimming removed 6 bases from V and 4 bases from J, with 10 bases in between. The germline gives CDR1 MNHNY, CDR2 SVGAGI (reference sequence). This CDR3 contains 12 residues. This chain's CDR3 is CASRNDVYEQYF. CDR3 nucleotides: TGTGCCAGCAGAAACGACGTGTACGAGCAGTACTTC.

This clonotype was detected ten times or more. V gene TRBV5-1 combines with J gene TRBJ1-1, with D possibly matching TRBD1 (6 bases). The V and J ends lost 8 bases and 5 bases respectively, with 7 bases between them. CDR1 SGHRS and CDR2 YFSETQ come from the germline V gene. The CDR3 has 10 amino acids. CDR3 loop: CARRGTEAFF. The CDR3 DNA sequence: TGCGCCAGGAGGGGGACTGAAGCTTTCTTT.

This clonotype was observed at least ten times. This chain links TRBV7-2 with TRBJ1-2, with 8 bases that match TRBD1. The germline gives CDR1 SGHTA, CDR2 FQGNSA. The trim removed 6 bases at V and 6 bases at J, leaving 9 bases unmatched. This CDR3 spans 14 amino acids. The CDR3, as DNA: TGTGCCAGCAGAGAGCAGGGGGCTGTTGATGGCTACACCTTC. Translating gives CASREQGAVDGYTF.

This chain joins TRBV7-2 and TRBJ1-2, with 7 bases matching TRBD1. V lost 5 bases to trimming and J lost 2 bases; unmatched junction nucleotides: 5. Germline assignment: CDR1 SGHTA and CDR2 FQGNSA. The CDR3 is made up of 14 amino acids. The CDR3 DNA follows: TGTGCCAGCAGCAGGCCGGGACAGAACTATGGCTACACCTTC. Translating gives CASSRPGQNYGYTF.

The chain is built from TRBV7-9 and TRBJ2-2, with D perhaps matching TRBD1 (5 bases). This CDR3 region has 15 residues. CDR1 SEHNR and CDR2 FQNEAQ come from the germline V gene (reference sequence). V was cut by 2 bases and J by 6 bases, with 13 bases left in between. This CDR3 is CASSLIQGTSGELFF. The CDR3 DNA sequence: TGTGCCAGCAGCTTAATTCAGGGTACCTCCGGGGAGCTGTTTTTT. Full variable domain (outside the CDR3, taken from reference TRBV7-9 and TRBJ2-2): DTGVSQNPRHKITKRGQNVTFRCDPISEHNRLYWYRQTLGQGPEFLTYFQNEAQLEKSRLLSDRFSAERPKGSFSTLEIQRTEQGDSAMYLCASSLIQGTSGELFFGEGSRLTVL.

This rearrangement joins TRBV29-1 to TRBJ1-2, with no clear D. This CDR3 spans 13 amino acids. In germline, CDR1 is SQVTM, CDR2 ANQGSEA. Trimming stripped 7 bases from V and 8 bases from J, with 20 bases between. The CDR3 here is CSGRAAYRVGYTF. In nucleotides, the CDR3 is TGCAGCGGCCGGGCAGCCTATCGAGTCGGCTACACCTTC.

As for this clonotype: The CDR3 end shows no conserved phenylalanine or tryptophan, and so a read error is likely. The DNA is omitted, as the CDR3 cannot be located on it reliably, and the CDR3 follows TCRdb's listing. The CDR3 reads CASGNYTGRHK. The genes are TRBV11-2 and TRBJ2-2; TRBD2, as called in the table, went unchecked against the DNA. Per the germline V gene, CDR1 is SGHAT and CDR2 is FQNNGV. The CDR3 spans 11 residues, counting both ends.

The genes are TRBV7-2 and TRBJ2-5; D may be TRBD1 or TRBD2 (7 bases each). Germline V gene sequence: CDR1 SGHTA, CDR2 FQGNSA. V gave up 5 bases and J gave up 2 bases, with 24 bases separating them. The CDR3 is made up of 18 amino acids. The CDR3 is CASSVTPPQGGGQETQYF. The CDR3 region has the DNA TGTGCCAGCAGCGTAACCCCTCCTCAGGGGGGGGGGCAAGAGACCCAGTACTTC. The variable domain in full, with the rest retrieved from reference TRBV7-2 and TRBJ2-5, is GAGVSQSPSNKVTEKGKDVELRCDPISGHTALYWYRQSLGQGLEFLIYFQGNSAPDKSGLPSDRFSAERTGGSVSTLTIQRTQQEDSAVYLCASSVTPPQGGGQETQYFGPGTRLLVL.

In its sample, this clonotype was seen once. The chain has TRBV15 and TRBJ2-7; TRBD1 aligns across 7 bases. The V and J ends lost 3 bases and 1 base, in that order; junction bases with no gene match: 3. Germline CDR1 and CDR2: LNHNV and YYDKDF (reference sequence). The CDR3 has 14 residues. The CDR3: CATSRDRRSYEQYF. Here the CDR3 DNA reads TGTGCCACCAGCAGGGACAGGAGATCCTACGAGCAGTACTTC.

This sequence joins TRBV20-1 and TRBJ1-3; D is uncertain. This CDR3 spans 14 amino acids. CDR1 is DFQATT, CDR2 SNEGSKA, per germline (reference sequence). Trimming removed 1 base from V and 7 bases from J, with 14 bases in between. This chain's CDR3 is CSARAQLERNTIYF. CDR3 DNA: TGCAGTGCTAGAGCCCAGTTAGAAAGGAACACCATATATTTT.

This clonotype was counted only a few times. This chain links TRBV5-4 with TRBJ1-1, with 8 bases fitting TRBD1. J gave up 8 bases and V 1 base, and 4 bases lay outside the gene matches. Germline values: CDR1 SGHNT, CDR2 YYREEE (reference sequence). This CDR3 region has 13 residues. CDR3 region: CASSLRDRREAFF. CDR3 in DNA: TGTGCCAGCAGCTTGAGGGACAGGCGAGAAGCTTTCTTT.

The sample holds many counts of this clonotype. The chain uses TRBV29-1 and TRBJ1-3; no clear D. CDR3 length: 12 amino acids. Germline V lookup: CDR1 SQVTM, CDR2 ANQGSEA. V lost 1 base, J lost 4 bases, and 5 bases lay in between. Here the CDR3 reads CSVEVGGNTIYF. CDR3 DNA: TGCAGCGTTGAAGTAGGGGGAAACACCATATATTTT.

This clonotype has ten or more counts. The V and J genes are TRBV7-9 and TRBJ1-1, with D unclear. CDR1 and CDR2 (germline): SEHNR, FQNEAQ (reference sequence). Trimming took off 5 bases at V and 8 bases at J, with 12 bases between the two ends. This CDR3 contains 12 residues. CDR3 DNA sequence: TGTGCCAGCAGCAATCCGTCCGGGGAAGCTTTCTTT. This gives the protein CASSNPSGEAFF.

The genes are TRBV14 and TRBJ2-7, with 9 nucleotides matching TRBD1. The CDR3 is 13 residues long. V was pared by 4 bases and J by 7 bases, with 5 bases of the junction left unmatched. CDR1 is SGHDN and CDR2 is FVKESK in the germline V gene. The DNA of the CDR3 is TGTGCCAGCAGCCGACAGGACAGGGGAGAGCAGTACTTC. Its translation: CASSRQDRGEQYF.